A selection of T cell receptor beta chains follows, all from one sample in a study of T cell responses to AZD1222 COVID-19 vaccine. TCRdb's copy holds only in-frame clones and misses some; the assay was immunoSEQ multiplex PCR. This sample has roughly 66,000 clones, with over 80% found just once. The source was peripheral blood, collected on day 0 of AZD1222 vaccination. Receptor source: an adult in good health. CDR3s include the opening cysteine and the closing phenylalanine or tryptophan. D genes are given only for firm matches. Clone size is not always given. Where it is, it says once, few, many or a class for expanded clones.

CASSLRGGLYFSEQFF | TGTGCCAGCAGCTTGAGGGGGGGCCTTTATTTCAGTGAGCAGTTCTTC | - | TRBJ2-1 | 16 | - | TRBV11-2
CASSDHGQGLEKLFF | TGTGCCAGCTCCGACCACGGACAGGGTTTGGAAAAACTGTTTTTT | TRBD1 | TRBJ1-4 | 15 | - | TRBV5-5
CASSLTGPKWGSPLHF | TGCGCCAGCAGCTTGACAGGACCCAAGTGGGGGTCACCCCTCCACTTT | - | TRBJ1-6 | 16 | - | TRBV5-1
CAWSVTGGDEKLFF | TGTGCCTGGAGTGTCACAGGGGGTGATGAAAAACTGTTTTTT | TRBD1 | TRBJ1-4 | 14 | - | TRBV30
CASSPMAGAATEAFF | TGTGCCAGCAGTCCTATGGCAGGGGCTGCCACTGAAGCTTTCTTT | - | TRBJ1-1 | 15 | - | TRBV5-8
CASSRDRNNYGYTF | TGTGCCAGCAGTCGGGACAGGAATAACTATGGCTACACCTTC | TRBD1 | TRBJ1-2 | 14 | - | TRBV2
CASSGQGYEQYF | TGTGCCAGCAGTGGGCAGGGATACGAGCAGTACTTC | - | TRBJ2-7 | 12 | - | TRBV2
CASSPGQPYEQYF | TGCGCCAGCAGCCCGGGACAGCCCTACGAGCAGTACTTC | TRBD1 | TRBJ2-7 | 13 | once | TRBV4-1
CASSPDHGTDTQYF | TGTGCCAGCAGCCCAGATCATGGTACAGATACGCAGTATTTT | - | TRBJ2-3 | 14 | - | TRBV5-4
CASSQVWTSGVSNTGELFF | TGCGCCAGCAGCCAAGTTTGGACTAGCGGGGTTTCCAACACCGGGGAGCTGTTTTTT | TRBD2 | TRBJ2-2 | 19 | once | TRBV4-1
CASSLSGTGRTEAFF | TGTGCCAGTAGCTTATCGGGGACAGGGAGGACTGAAGCTTTCTTT | TRBD1 | TRBJ1-1 | 15 | - | TRBV19
CASRESGGAAYNEQFF | TGTGCCAGCAGAGAAAGCGGGGGGGCCGCCTACAATGAGCAGTTCTTC | TRBD2 | TRBJ2-1 | 16 | - | TRBV3-1/TRBV3-2
CASSIDLGGAQYF | TGTGCCAGTAGTATAGATCTGGGGGGGGCGCAGTATTTT | TRBD2 | TRBJ2-3 | 13 | - | TRBV19
CASSLGREDGYTF | TGTGCCAGCAGCTTGGGCAGGGAGGATGGCTACACCTTC | - | TRBJ1-2 | 13 | - | TRBV5-6
CASSSGTLRNNEQFF | TGCGCCAGCAGCTCCGGGACCCTCCGAAACAATGAGCAGTTCTTC | - | TRBJ2-1 | 15 | - | TRBV4-1
CASSPGWGMSYEQYF | TGTGCCAGCAGCCCAGGGTGGGGGATGTCCTACGAGCAGTACTTC | - | TRBJ2-7 | 15 | few | TRBV7-8
CSVENSGNTIYF | TGCAGCGTTGAGAACTCTGGAAACACCATATATTTT | - | TRBJ1-3 | 12 | many | TRBV29-1
CASSHRDRVYEQYF | TGTGCCAGCAGTCACCGGGACAGGGTGTACGAGCAGTACTTC | TRBD1 | TRBJ2-7 | 14 | few | TRBV7-9
CASSYSRTGGHQPQHF | TGTGCCAGCAGTTACTCGAGGACAGGGGGACATCAGCCCCAGCATTTT | TRBD1 | TRBJ1-5 | 16 | - | TRBV6-5
CASSQAGREQYF | TGTGCCAGCAGCCAGGCAGGGCGGGAGCAGTACTTC | - | TRBJ2-7 | 12 | - | TRBV7-8
CASSMPPGTGVEQYF | TGTGCCAGTAGTATGCCCCCTGGGACGGGGGTCGAGCAGTACTTC | - | TRBJ2-7 | 15 | - | TRBV19
CASSQDLIGDGYTF | TGTGCCAGCAGCCAAGATCTTATCGGGGATGGCTACACCTTC | - | TRBJ1-2 | 14 | - | TRBV14
CASSLAKALLSDSPLHF | TGTGCCAGCAGCTTGGCCAAGGCCCTACTTTCCGATTCACCCCTCCACTTT | - | TRBJ1-6 | 17 | - | TRBV5-8
CASSFVPYEQYF | TGTGCCAGCAGCTTCGTCCCCTACGAGCAGTACTTC | - | TRBJ2-7 | 12 | - | TRBV11-2
CASSQDRSTYEQYF | TGCGCCAGCAGCCAAGATCGGTCCACCTACGAGCAGTACTTC | - | TRBJ2-7 | 14 | once | TRBV4-3
CASSVGGSGSSYNEQFF | TGTGCCAGCAGCGTAGGAGGGTCAGGAAGCTCCTACAATGAGCAGTTCTTC | - | TRBJ2-1 | 17 | - | TRBV9
CASSLRQMNQPQHF | TGTGCCAGCAGCCTCCGACAAATGAATCAGCCCCAGCATTTT | - | TRBJ1-5 | 14 | - | TRBV4-2
CASSEGTGRYGYTF | TGTGCCAGCAGCGAGGGGACAGGGAGGTATGGCTACACCTTC | TRBD1 | TRBJ1-2 | 14 | - | TRBV9
CAISERQGAPSYGYTF | TGTGCCATCAGTGAGCGACAGGGGGCGCCCAGCTATGGCTACACCTTC | TRBD1 | TRBJ1-2 | 16 | - | TRBV10-3
CASSNSYEQYF | TGTGCCAGCAGCAACTCCTACGAGCAGTACTTC | - | TRBJ2-7 | 11 | - | TRBV5-6
CASSRRGGLNEQFF | TGTGCCAGCAGTAGGAGGGGGGGCCTTAATGAGCAGTTCTTC | - | TRBJ2-1 | 14 | once | TRBV27
CASSPRHYFYEQYF | TGTGCCAGCAGCCCCCGACACTATTTCTACGAGCAGTACTTC | - | TRBJ2-7 | 14 | - | TRBV9
CASSSFYSNQPQHF | TGTGCCAGCAGTTCCTTCTATAGCAATCAGCCCCAGCATTTT | - | TRBJ1-5 | 14 | - | TRBV28
CASSGYDNSPLHF | TGTGCCAGCAGTGGATACGATAATTCACCCCTCCACTTT | - | TRBJ1-6 | 13 | once | TRBV25-1
CASSYPPDQPQHF | TGTGCCAGCAGTTACCCCCCGGATCAGCCCCAGCATTTT | - | TRBJ1-5 | 13 | - | TRBV6-5
CASRGQNYGYTF | TGTGCCAGTAGAGGACAGAACTATGGCTACACCTTC | - | TRBJ1-2 | 12 | - | TRBV19
CALRRGGSYNEQFF | TGTGCCCTCAGAAGGGGCGGGTCCTACAATGAGCAGTTCTTC | - | TRBJ2-1 | 14 | - | TRBV7-2
CASSLAGDRGGNTIYF | TGCGCCAGCAGCTTGGCGGGGGACAGGGGTGGAAACACCATATATTTT | TRBD1 | TRBJ1-3 | 16 | once | TRBV5-1
CASSWTAQANVLTF | TGTGCCAGTAGCTGGACTGCTCAAGCCAACGTCCTGACTTTC | - | TRBJ2-6 | 14 | - | TRBV19
CAWSVNLYIPYYEQYF | TGTGCCTGGAGTGTAAACCTTTATATTCCTTACTACGAGCAGTACTTC | - | TRBJ2-7 | 16 | - | TRBV30
CASSYATRSGGGTEAFF | TGTGCCAGCAGTTACGCAACCCGGTCCGGGGGCGGCACTGAAGCTTTCTTT | - | TRBJ1-1 | 17 | - | TRBV6-2/TRBV6-3
CASSLGEMLEADTQYF | TGTGCCAGCAGCTTAGGGGAGATGCTTGAGGCAGATACGCAGTATTTT | - | TRBJ2-3 | 16 | - | TRBV7-6
CATSRGTQETQYF | TGTGCCACCAGCAGAGGAACACAAGAGACCCAGTACTTC | - | TRBJ2-5 | 13 | - | TRBV15
CAIRVSGGPNEQFF | TGTGCCATCAGGGTTAGCGGGGGCCCCAATGAGCAGTTCTTC | TRBD2 | TRBJ2-1 | 14 | - | TRBV10-3
CAGERNTEAFF | TGTGCAGGGGAGAGGAACACTGAAGCTTTCTTT | - | TRBJ1-1 | 11 | - | TRBV30
CASKDLDDQPQHF | TGTGCCAGTAAGGATTTAGACGATCAGCCCCAGCATTTT | - | TRBJ1-5 | 13 | - | TRBV19
CAWSVQGYTEAFF | TGTGCCTGGAGTGTACAGGGCTACACTGAAGCTTTCTTT | - | TRBJ1-1 | 13 | few | TRBV30
CASSRDSRVYEQYF | TGTGCCAGCAGCCGCGACTCCAGAGTCTACGAGCAGTACTTC | - | TRBJ2-7 | 14 | - | TRBV6-5
CASSESGTGVETQYF | TGTGCCAGCAGTGAATCCGGGACAGGGGTCGAGACCCAGTACTTC | TRBD1 | TRBJ2-5 | 15 | once | TRBV2
CASSQTLAVSTDTQYF | TGTGCCAGCAGCCAAACTCTAGCGGTTAGCACAGATACGCAGTATTTT | TRBD2 | TRBJ2-3 | 16 | - | TRBV4-2
CASSMALLPLHF | TGTGCCAGTAGTATGGCCCTTTTGCCCCTCCACTTT | - | TRBJ1-6 | 12 | - | TRBV19
CASSIDPELYQPQHF | TGTGCCAGTAGTATAGATCCAGAACTATACCAGCCCCAGCATTTT | - | TRBJ1-5 | 15 | - | TRBV19
CASSDLTLAGLGDTQYF | TGCGCCAGCAGTGACCTCACGCTAGCGGGGTTGGGAGATACGCAGTATTTT | TRBD2 | TRBJ2-3 | 17 | once | TRBV10-1
CASRGQGSVQYF | TGTGCCAGCAGGGGACAGGGATCAGTGCAGTACTTC | TRBD1 | TRBJ2-7 | 12 | - | TRBV2